This T cell receptor (beta chain) was sequenced in a study of blood T cell repertoires in COVID-19. TCRdb keeps only in-frame clones here, not all; method: immunoSEQ multiplex PCR. The repertoire holds about 130,000 clones, with roughly 90% as singletons. Trimming stripped 10 bases from V and 0 bases from J, with 7 bases between. Germline CDR1 reads MDHEN; CDR2 reads SYDVKM. The CDR3 runs to 12 residues. Sequencing was carried out using peripheral blood. The clonotype originates from a woman over 75 with acute or convalescent COVID-19. The genes are TRBV28 and TRBJ1-5, with no clear D. The CDR3, as DNA: TGTGCCACCGTATATAGCAATCAGCCCCAGCATTTT. Protein product: CATVYSNQPQHF.